These 30 T cell receptor beta chains came from one sample sequenced in a study of T cell responses to AZD1222 COVID-19 vaccine. TCRdb's table, derived via immunoSEQ multiplex PCR, lists solely in-frame clones and lacks some. The data contain around 160,000 clones, just over 90% of them singletons. This specimen consisted of peripheral blood, obtained on day 0 of MenACWY control vaccination. The receptors derive from an adult in good health.

The V and J genes are TRBV19 and TRBJ1-2; D not certain. Germline V gene sequence: CDR1 LNHDA, CDR2 SQIVND (reference sequence). The V and J ends lost 7 bases and 6 bases respectively, with 15 bases between them. The length of the CDR3 is 13 residues. CDR3 in DNA: TGTGCCAGTATTGGGGTGGGAAGAGATGGCTACACCTTC. This encodes CASIGVGRDGYTF.

CDR3 in DNA: TGCAGCGTTCGGTTTCAGTGGACAAACAATGAGCAGTTCTTC. Translating it yields CSVRFQWTNNEQFF. This sequence joins TRBV29-1 and TRBJ2-1; D is possibly TRBD1 (5 bases). Per the germline V gene, CDR1 is SQVTM and CDR2 is ANQGSEA. The CDR3 has 14 amino acids. The V end lost 5 bases, the J end lost 5 bases, and 16 bases lay between the germline ends.

The CDR3: CAWRQTGNQPQHF. DNA for the CDR3: TGTGCCTGGAGACAGACAGGCAATCAGCCCCAGCATTTT. J is TRBJ1-5 and V is TRBV30; D is possibly TRBD1 (5 bases). The germline V gene has CDR1 GTSNPN and CDR2 SVGIG (reference sequence). The CDR3 totals 13 residues. Trimming took off 3 bases at V and 2 bases at J, with 8 bases between the two ends.

The chain's CDR3 is CASSLVQGGGQPQHF. The CDR3 coding sequence is TGTGCCAGCAGCTTAGTCCAGGGGGGAGGTCAGCCCCAGCATTTT. The V and J genes are TRBV7-8 and TRBJ1-5, with TRBD1 matching over 7 bases. The CDR3 extends over 15 amino acids. After removal of 1 base from V and 6 bases from J, the junction contained 6 bases not matched to a gene. Germline CDR1 and CDR2: SGHVS and FQNEAQ.

The V gene is TRBV2, the J gene TRBJ2-1, with 13 bases identical to TRBD2. The CDR3 consists of 15 residues. The junction had 3 bases not matched to a gene; V was cut back by 3 bases and J by 7 bases. Germline CDR1 and CDR2: SNHLY and FYNNEI. Written as DNA, the CDR3 is TGTGCCAGCAGTGAGAGGACTAGCGGGAGAAATGAGCAGTTCTTC. Its translation: CASSERTSGRNEQFF.

J is TRBJ2-5 and V is TRBV5-8; D not resolved. The CDR3 is 14 amino acids. CDR1 and CDR2 from the germline V gene are SGHTS and YDEGEE. With 2 bases removed from V and 4 bases from J, the gap between germline ends came to 12 bases. The CDR3 sequence is CASSFLDTPETQYF. In nucleotides, the CDR3 is TGTGCCAGCAGCTTTCTAGACACCCCAGAGACCCAGTACTTC. The full variable domain, its missing parts supplied by reference TRBV5-8 and TRBJ2-5, is EAGVTQSPTHLIKTRGQQATLRCSPISGHTSVYWYQQALGLGLQFLLWYDEGEERNRGNFPPRFSGRQFPNYSSELNVNALELEDSALYLCASSFLDTPETQYFGPGTRLLVL.

The chain combines TRBV11-2 with TRBJ1-5, with D tentatively TRBD1 (5 bases). The V gene's germline CDR1 is SGHAT and CDR2 FQNNGV. The CDR3 runs 14 residues. The ends were cut back, 1 base at V and 3 bases at J, with 7 bases in the middle. CDR3 in DNA: TGTGCCAGCAGCTTAGGACAGTTCAATCAGCCCCAGCATTTT. Translation: CASSLGQFNQPQHF.

The J gene is TRBJ2-3, the V gene TRBV24-1, with 13 bases fitting TRBD2. The CDR3 contains 14 residues. The germline gives CDR1 KGHDR, CDR2 SFDVKD. Losses at the gene ends were 5 bases for V and 5 bases for J; bases not matched to a gene: 0. CDR3 region: CATSGTSGRDTQYF. The CDR3 DNA is TGTGCCACCAGTGGGACTAGCGGGAGAGATACGCAGTATTTT.

This rearrangement joins TRBV4-1 to TRBJ1-3; TRBD1 might be the D (5 bases). The CDR3 consists of 15 residues. In germline, CDR1 is MGHRA, CDR2 YSYEKL. The germline V and J ends were trimmed by 0 bases and 4 bases, with 10 bases remaining between them. The DNA of the CDR3 is TGCGCCAGCAGCCAAGATCCGGGGCTCGGAAACACCATATATTTT. Amino acid sequence: CASSQDPGLGNTIYF.

V gene TRBV27 combines with J gene TRBJ2-1; D is unclear. V was clipped by 2 bases and J by 2 bases, with 10 bases between them. Germline loops: CDR1 MNHEY, CDR2 SMNVEV (reference sequence). The CDR3 runs to 15 residues. This CDR3 is CASSLGSQTYNEQFF. Here the CDR3 DNA reads TGTGCCAGCAGTTTAGGCAGCCAAACCTACAATGAGCAGTTCTTC.

The chain has TRBV5-4 and TRBJ1-1; perhaps TRBD1 as D (6 bases). V lost 3 bases, J lost 4 bases, and 13 bases lay in between. The CDR3 has 14 residues. Germline V gene data show CDR1 as SGHNT and CDR2 as YYREEE (reference sequence). This CDR3 is CASSSDRSLTEAFF. The CDR3, as DNA: TGTGCCAGCAGCTCAGACAGGTCCCTCACTGAAGCTTTCTTT.

CDR3 DNA sequence: TGTGCCAGCAGTTACGGTGGCAGGAGAAACTATGGCTACACCTTC. It translates to CASSYGGRRNYGYTF. The rearrangement joins TRBV6-5 to TRBJ1-2; D is uncertain. The CDR3 runs 15 residues. V lost 2 bases and J lost 2, with 12 bases in between. Germline CDR1 and CDR2: MNHEY and SVGAGI.

The chain links TRBV27 to TRBJ1-5, with TRBD1 identical over 8 bases. V lost 0 bases, J lost 6 bases, and 4 bases stayed unmatched. The germline gives CDR1 MNHEY, CDR2 SMNVEV (reference sequence). The CDR3 is 15 amino acids. CDR3: CASSLSQGAGQPQHF. In DNA form, the CDR3 reads TGTGCCAGCAGTTTATCGCAGGGGGCCGGTCAGCCCCAGCATTTT.

The genes are TRBV21-1 and TRBJ2-7; the tabulated D call, TRBD1, remains unverified against the DNA. TRBV21-1 is assigned pseudogene status. The CDR3 is 15 residues long. DNA for the CDR3: TGTGCCAGCAGCAAAGGAGCACAGGGCTCCTACGAGCAGTACTTC. Its translation: CASSKGAQGSYEQYF.

Only one count was recorded for this clone. The chain employs TRBV4-1 and TRBJ2-2; D remains ambiguous. Germline V lookup: CDR1 MGHRA, CDR2 YSYEKL. V was trimmed by 0 bases and J by 6 bases, leaving 8 bases between them. The CDR3 covers 14 residues. The CDR3 loop reads CASSQERLPGELFF. CDR3 coding DNA: TGCGCCAGCAGCCAAGAACGACTTCCCGGGGAGCTGTTTTTT.

The gene calls are TRBV5-4 and TRBJ1-1, with D unclear. CDR1 and CDR2 (germline): SGHNT, YYREEE (reference sequence). This CDR3 is 15 amino acids long. The V end lost 4 bases, the J end lost 3 bases, and 16 bases lay between the germline ends. CDR3 DNA: TGTGCCAGCAGCCTTTCATATGCGGGGTACACTGAAGCTTTCTTT. This encodes CASSLSYAGYTEAFF.

This chain connects TRBV7-2 to TRBJ1-1; D call uncertain. V was clipped by 6 bases and J by 1 base, with 12 bases between them. The V gene's germline CDR1 is SGHTA and CDR2 FQGNSA. CDR3 size: 14 residues. The CDR3 reads CASSSPDRNTEAFF. In DNA, the CDR3 is TGTGCCAGCAGTTCCCCCGACCGGAACACTGAAGCTTTCTTT.

The chain recombines TRBV27 with TRBJ1-5, with 10 nucleotides matching TRBD1. Germline CDR1 reads MNHEY; CDR2 reads SMNVEV (reference sequence). The CDR3 runs 17 residues. Losses at the gene ends were 0 bases for V and 7 bases for J; bases not matched to a gene: 9. CDR3 nucleotide sequence: TGTGCCAGCAGTTTATCGGGGGACAGGGGCCCAAAACAGCCCCAGCATTTT. Its protein product is CASSLSGDRGPKQPQHF.

This chain joins TRBV7-8 and TRBJ1-1, with D maybe TRBD1 (5 bases). The V gene lost 4 bases and the J gene lost 1 base, with 19 bases spanning the gap. The CDR3 length is 17 residues. Germline V gene lookup returns CDR1 SGHVS and CDR2 FQNEAQ. As DNA, the CDR3 is TGTGCCAGCAGCTCGTCTCGGGGCGTCCAAACGAACACTGAAGCTTTCTTT. Translating gives CASSSSRGVQTNTEAFF.

The J gene is TRBJ2-7, the V gene TRBV28; D remains unclear. This CDR3 is 12 amino acids long. Between the trimmed V and J ends, which lost 7 bases and 3 bases, there was a span of 10 bases. Per the germline V gene, CDR1 is MDHEN and CDR2 is SYDVKM. The CDR3 DNA reads TGTGCCAGCATGACGGCCCGCTACGAGCAGTACTTC. Translation gives CASMTARYEQYF. Full variable domain (rest looked up from reference TRBV28 and TRBJ2-7): DVKVTQSSRYLVKRTGEKVFLECVQDMDHENMFWYRQDPGLGLRLIYFSYDVKMKEKGDIPEGYSVSREKKERFSLILESASTNQTSMYLCASMTARYEQYFGPGTRLTVT.

In this sample, this clone turned up once. This chain connects TRBV5-5 to TRBJ1-4; D gene ambiguous. CDR3 length: 15 residues. With 0 bases removed from V and 0 bases from J, the gap between germline ends came to 6 bases. CDR1 and CDR2 (germline): SGHKS, YYEKEE (reference sequence). This chain's CDR3 is CASSLGAATNEKLFF. CDR3 sequence (DNA): TGTGCCAGCAGCTTGGGGGCTGCAACTAATGAAAAACTGTTTTTT.

The gene calls are TRBV2 and TRBJ2-5; TRBD1 agrees at 7 bases. Germline assignment: CDR1 SNHLY and CDR2 FYNNEI. Losses at the gene ends were 7 bases for V and 5 bases for J; bases not matched to a gene: 10. CDR3 length: 14 residues. CDR3 DNA: TGTGCCAGCACTGTAAGACAGGGCGGTGAGACCCAGTACTTC. Translated: CASTVRQGGETQYF.

Only a few counts were recorded for this clone. J is TRBJ2-1 and V is TRBV6-4, with a possible D match to TRBD1 (6 bases). The ends were cut back, 0 bases at V and 0 bases at J, with 6 bases in the middle. The CDR3 covers 15 residues. Germline V CDR1 and CDR2: MRHNA, SNTAGT. CDR3 sequence reads: CASSDSGHSYNEQFF. In nucleotides, the CDR3 is TGTGCCAGCAGTGACTCGGGACACTCCTACAATGAGCAGTTCTTC.

The chain links TRBV6-2 or TRBV6-3 to TRBJ2-7, with D unresolved. Germline CDR1 is MNHEY and CDR2 is SVGEGT. Trimming took off 4 bases at V and 6 bases at J, with 10 bases between the two ends. This CDR3 has 12 residues. CDR3 in DNA: TGTGCCAGCAGTTTTGTGGTAGGCGAGCAGTACTTC. As protein: CASSFVVGEQYF.

This rearrangement joins TRBV7-2 to TRBJ1-4, with a tentative D call TRBD1 (5 bases). V lost 4 bases and J 8 bases, leaving 14 bases between the germline ends. The CDR3 extends over 14 amino acids. CDR1 and CDR2 from the germline V gene are SGHTA and FQGNSA. CDR3 residues: CASSYGPGDEKLFF. The CDR3 nucleotides read TGTGCCAGCAGCTACGGGCCGGGGGACGAAAAACTGTTTTTT.

This clone is a singleton in its sample. The chain carries TRBV13 and TRBJ2-7; D not resolved. Looked up from germline, CDR1 is PRHDT and CDR2 is FYEKMQ (reference sequence). Trimming left V 4 bases short and J 0 bases short, with 13 bases between. This CDR3 is built from 15 residues. Written as DNA, the CDR3 is TGTGCCAGCAGCTCACGTGGCAGCCTCTCCTACGAGCAGTACTTC. It specifies CASSSRGSLSYEQYF.

The J gene is TRBJ1-1, the V gene TRBV28, with D perhaps TRBD1 (6 bases). Looked up from germline, CDR1 is MDHEN and CDR2 is SYDVKM. Trimming took 8 bases from V and 6 from J, leaving 22 bases between them. The length of the CDR3 is 15 residues. The CDR3 spells CASPPAGVAGAEAFF. The CDR3 bases are TGTGCCAGCCCTCCCGCCGGGGTTGCAGGGGCTGAAGCTTTCTTT. Full variable domain (rest looked up from reference TRBV28 and TRBJ1-1): DVKVTQSSRYLVKRTGEKVFLECVQDMDHENMFWYRQDPGLGLRLIYFSYDVKMKEKGDIPEGYSVSREKKERFSLILESASTNQTSMYLCASPPAGVAGAEAFFGQGTRLTVV.

The rearrangement uses TRBV5-6 and TRBJ2-7, with D possibly TRBD1 on 5 matching bases. This CDR3 is 13 amino acids long. Germline loops: CDR1 SGHDT, CDR2 YYEEEE. V dropped 2 bases and J dropped 3 bases, with 9 bases sitting between them. In nucleotides, the CDR3 is TGTGCCAGCAGCTTTACAGACAGCTACGAGCAGTACTTC. The encoded protein is CASSFTDSYEQYF.

The chain employs TRBV27 and TRBJ2-5; D remains unclear. This CDR3 spans 12 amino acids. The ends were cut back, 0 bases at V and 5 bases at J, with 4 bases in the middle. The germline V gene has CDR1 MNHEY and CDR2 SMNVEV (reference sequence). In nucleotides, the CDR3 is TGTGCCAGCAGTTTATCGACCGAGACCCAGTACTTC. Residues: CASSLSTETQYF.

The chain carries TRBV28 and TRBJ1-2, with TRBD1 as a possible D gene (6 bases). Trimming pared 5 bases from V and 2 bases from J, leaving 9 bases between. Germline lookup yields CDR1 MDHEN and CDR2 SYDVKM. This CDR3 has 13 amino acids. The CDR3 nucleotides read TGTGCCAGCAGTCTCCAGGGGAACTATGGCTACACCTTC. It specifies CASSLQGNYGYTF.